Below are 8 T cell receptor beta chains sequenced from a single sample in a study of T cell responses to AZD1222 COVID-19 vaccine. The repertoire was sequenced with immunoSEQ multiplex PCR; TCRdb's copy has only in-frame clones and lacks some. The profile shows 180,000 or so clones, 85% to 90% of them singletons. The starting material was peripheral blood, obtained on day 0 of AZD1222 vaccination. All receptors derive from an adult in good health.

The chain employs TRBV29-1 and TRBJ2-2; 8 bases are a match to TRBD1. The germline gives CDR1 SQVTM, CDR2 ANQGSEA. There are 15 residues in the CDR3. The J segment lost 6 bases and the V segment lost 3 bases, leaving 9 bases of the junction unmatched. The DNA for the CDR3 is TGCAGCGTTGATGACGGGACAGGCTTTCCCGGGGAGCTGTTTTTT. As protein: CSVDDGTGFPGELFF.

This chain links TRBV25-1 with TRBJ2-3; a weak D match, TRBD2 (5 bases). This CDR3 is built from 13 residues. CDR1 is MGHDK and CDR2 is SYGVNS in the germline V gene. V gave up 4 bases and J gave up 4 bases, with 9 bases separating them. CDR3 nucleotide sequence: TGTGCCAGCAGTGCAACTAGGGCAGATACGCAGTATTTT. Translating it yields CASSATRADTQYF.

The rearrangement links TRBV11-2 to TRBJ2-2; TRBD1 aligns across 9 bases. After removal of 4 bases from V and 5 bases from J, the junction contained 2 bases not matched to a gene. The CDR3 spans 14 residues. CDR1 is SGHAT and CDR2 is FQNNGV in the germline V gene. CDR3 protein: CASSYRGHTGELFF. The CDR3 DNA reads TGTGCCAGCAGCTACAGGGGGCATACCGGGGAGCTGTTTTTT.

The chain carries TRBV6-5 and TRBJ2-1, with D possibly TRBD2 on 6 matching bases. The ends were cut back, 10 bases at V and 12 bases at J, with 25 bases in the middle. Germline-derived CDR1 and CDR2 are MNHEY and SVGAGI. This CDR3 has 14 amino acids. The CDR3 sequence: CATSEGGTVRRQFF. Written as DNA, the CDR3 is TGTGCCACCTCCGAGGGCGGGACCGTAAGACGGCAGTTCTTC.

The CDR3 DNA reads TGTGCCAGCAGCACGGGACTAGCGGGAGTCCGACAAGAGACCCAGTACTTC. Its translation is CASSTGLAGVRQETQYF. The chain joins TRBV6-2 or TRBV6-3 to TRBJ2-5; 14 nucleotides align to TRBD2. This CDR3 region has 17 residues. Germline assignment: CDR1 MNHEY and CDR2 SVGEGT. Losses at the gene ends were 6 bases for V and 2 bases for J; bases not matched to a gene: 8.

The V and J genes are TRBV15 and TRBJ2-5; 10 bases match TRBD1. The CDR3 has 16 residues. The germline CDR1 and CDR2 sequences are LNHNV and YYDKDF (reference sequence). The V gene end was trimmed by 4 bases and the J gene end by 2 bases; junction bases not matched to a gene: 7. The CDR3 region is CATSKRTGGSQETQYF. CDR3 bases: TGTGCCACCAGCAAGCGGACAGGGGGGAGTCAAGAGACCCAGTACTTC.

For the CDR3, the DNA is TGTGCCAGCAGCTTAGGGCCAGGGGCCCCCGGTGAGCAGTTCTTC. This sequence encodes CASSLGPGAPGEQFF. The chain has TRBV7-8 and TRBJ2-1; weak D call: TRBD1 (6 bases). V was trimmed by 1 base and J by 9 bases, leaving 16 bases between them. The germline V gene encodes CDR1 SGHVS and CDR2 FQNEAQ. The CDR3 contains 15 residues. Filled out from reference TRBV7-8 and TRBJ2-1, the complete variable domain reads GAGVSQSPRYKVAKRGQDVALRCDPISGHVSLFWYQQALGQGPEFLTYFQNEAQLDKSGLPSDRFFAERPEGSVSTLKIQRTQQEDSAVYLCASSLGPGAPGEQFFGPGTRLTVL.

This clone has a single count. CDR3 sequence (DNA): TGCGCCAGCAGCTTGGGCATTAACAGGGAAACCCTCTCTGGAAACACCATATATTTT. As protein: CASSLGINRETLSGNTIYF. This chain joins TRBV5-1 and TRBJ1-3; D perhaps matches TRBD1 (6 bases). The CDR3 consists of 19 residues. V lost 0 bases and J lost 0, with 19 bases in between. Germline CDR1 is SGHRS and CDR2 is YFSETQ.